Following are 20 T cell receptor beta chains from one sample sequenced in a study of CD8 T cells in Susac syndrome. The RNA input was about 0.5 to 1 ug, and it was reverse transcribed with random hexamers. One entry per CDR3 protein results from TCRdb running MiXCR on the immunoSEQ multiplex PCR reads. The data show some 76,000 distinct CDR3 sequences, about 91% seen once. The sample was CD8+ T cells from PBMCs. These receptors all come from a human donor with multiple sclerosis.

This sequence joins TRBV4-3 and TRBJ2-4; D possibly corresponds to TRBD2 (6 bases). Trimming removed 0 bases at V and 8 bases at J, with 23 bases between. In germline, CDR1 is LGHNA, CDR2 YSLEER. The CDR3 runs to 18 residues. The CDR3 nucleotides are TGCGCCAGCAGCCAAGATATGACGGGAGTCGTGGGAATGGACATTCAGTACTTC. Its translation: CASSQDMTGVVGMDIQYF.

This clonotype was seen only once. This chain joins TRBV15 and TRBJ2-1; 7 positions match TRBD1. Trimming removed 8 bases from V and 8 bases from J; junction bases left unmatched: 9. Germline assignment: CDR1 LNHNV and CDR2 YYDKDF (reference sequence). The CDR3 runs 13 residues. CDR3 in amino acids: CATRLRGPDEQFF. The CDR3 DNA is TGTGCCACCCGGCTGAGGGGGCCAGATGAGCAGTTCTTC.

The chain links TRBV3-1 to TRBJ2-4; tentatively, D is TRBD2 (6 bases). The germline V gene has CDR1 LGHDT and CDR2 YNNKEL (reference sequence). V lost 0 bases, J lost 3 bases, and 15 bases lay in between. The CDR3 loop spans 17 amino acids. The CDR3 sequence is CASSQETEKEGKNIQYF. Written as DNA, the CDR3 is TGTGCCAGCAGCCAAGAAACCGAAAAGGAGGGCAAAAACATTCAGTACTTC.

The CDR3 DNA reads as TGTGCCAGCAGCTTGGCCCCCTCCGACAGCGCGGCCCAGCATTTT. Protein sequence: CASSLAPSDSAAQHF. This rearrangement joins TRBV5-4 to TRBJ1-5, with D possibly matching TRBD1 (5 bases). CDR1 SGHNT and CDR2 YYREEE come from the germline V gene (reference sequence). Trimming stripped 0 bases from V and 11 bases from J, with 18 bases between. CDR3 length: 15 residues.

The chain links TRBV28 to TRBJ2-3, with D possibly being TRBD1 (6 bases). The CDR3 runs to 14 residues. Per germline, CDR1 MDHEN and CDR2 SYDVKM. The V end was cut by 5 bases, the J end by 4 bases, with 13 bases between. CDR3 sequence reads: CASSPQGSADTQYF. The CDR3 coding sequence is TGTGCCAGCAGTCCCCAGGGGTCGGCAGATACGCAGTATTTT.

This clonotype was recorded once. The chain employs TRBV27 and TRBJ2-7, with 10 bases fitting TRBD1. J was trimmed by 2 bases and V by 6 bases; bases with no gene match: 10. From germline, CDR1 is MNHEY and CDR2 SMNVEV (reference sequence). This CDR3 contains 16 residues. The DNA of the CDR3 is TGTGCCAGCAGCCGAGATGGGACAGGGGTTGCCTACGAGCAGTACTTC. As protein: CASSRDGTGVAYEQYF.

This chain links TRBV12-3 or TRBV12-4 with TRBJ1-2; D gene uncertain. Trimming left V 3 bases short and J 4 bases short, with 9 bases between. The CDR3 is 13 amino acids. The CDR3 DNA is TGTGCCAGCAGTTTTGGAACAATCTATGGCTACACCTTC. Its translation: CASSFGTIYGYTF.

The CDR3 DNA sequence: TGTGCCAGCAGCTGGACTCCACTCGGGAATGAGCAGTTCTTC. Residues: CASSWTPLGNEQFF. The chain employs TRBV27 and TRBJ2-1; D is possibly TRBD2 (5 bases). Between the trimmed V and J ends, which lost 6 bases and 7 bases, there was a span of 16 bases. In germline, CDR1 is MNHEY, CDR2 SMNVEV (reference sequence). The CDR3 runs 14 residues.

In its sample, this clonotype was seen once. The genes are TRBV5-6 and TRBJ1-1; tentatively, D is TRBD1 (5 bases). V lost 1 base, J lost 3 bases, and 10 bases lay in between. Germline CDR1 and CDR2: SGHDT and YYEEEE. The CDR3 runs to 14 residues. In nucleotides, the CDR3 is TGTGCCAGCAGCTTGCGGCCCAGGGACACTGAAGCTTTCTTT. Translated: CASSLRPRDTEAFF.

This rearrangement joins TRBV27 to TRBJ2-5; D remains unclear. The CDR3 length is 13 residues. Germline V lookup: CDR1 MNHEY, CDR2 SMNVEV (reference sequence). V shed 6 bases and J shed 4 bases, with 12 bases lying between them. DNA of the CDR3: TGTGCCAGCAGCCCCCTATGGGGAGAGACCCAGTACTTC. This sequence encodes CASSPLWGETQYF.

V gene TRBV9 combines with J gene TRBJ2-2; D not certain. The germline V gene encodes CDR1 SGDLS and CDR2 YYNGEE. The length of the CDR3 is 16 residues. The V gene lost 4 bases and the J gene lost 1 base, with 14 bases spanning the gap. As DNA, the CDR3 is TGTGCCAGCAGCCACCCCTTGGACGGGAACACCGGGGAGCTGTTTTTT. This encodes CASSHPLDGNTGELFF.

The chain recombines TRBV4-3 with TRBJ2-7; 14 positions match TRBD2. V trimming: 2 bases; J trimming: 3 bases; junction bases outside the gene matches: 9. The germline CDR1 and CDR2 sequences are LGHNA and YSLEER. This CDR3 has 18 residues. The CDR3 coding sequence is TGCGCCAGCAGCCAACTTGGGACTAGCGGGAGAGGCGACTACGAGCAGTACTTC. Its translation is CASSQLGTSGRGDYEQYF.

The CDR3 protein is CASSPGGGNTEAFF. The CDR3 coding sequence is TGTGCCAGCAGTCCCGGGGGGGGGAACACTGAAGCTTTCTTT. The rearrangement uses TRBV12-3 or TRBV12-4 and TRBJ1-1; a possible D gene is TRBD1 (5 bases). The CDR3 totals 14 residues. The V gene lost 5 bases and the J gene lost 1 base, with 11 bases spanning the gap.

The rearrangement links TRBV4-1 to TRBJ2-2; 9 bases agree with TRBD1. This CDR3 is built from 15 residues. Germline CDR1 MGHRA, CDR2 YSYEKL. Unmatched junction bases numbered 7, after V lost 4 bases and J lost 7 bases. This CDR3 is CASSLPGQGHGELFF. The CDR3 bases are TGCGCCAGCAGCCTACCGGGACAGGGACACGGGGAGCTGTTTTTT.

The genes are TRBV29-1 and TRBJ1-1; D perhaps matches TRBD1 (6 bases). This CDR3 has 13 amino acids. Germline loops: CDR1 SQVTM, CDR2 ANQGSEA. Trimming cost V 7 bases and J 2 bases, with 14 bases left between them. Here the CDR3 reads CSAQQGLNTEAFF. The CDR3 coding sequence is TGCAGCGCCCAACAGGGACTTAACACTGAAGCTTTCTTT.

This sequence joins TRBV25-1 and TRBJ2-3; D is undetermined. The length of the CDR3 is 14 residues. Germline V gene data show CDR1 as MGHDK and CDR2 as SYGVNS. Deletions cut 3 bases from V and 4 bases from J, with 11 bases between. In DNA, the CDR3 is TGTGCCAGCAGTGAGGTGCGGTCCGCAGATACGCAGTATTTT. Residues: CASSEVRSADTQYF.

The V call is TRBV10-2, the J call TRBJ1-5; D unclear. Trimming removed 3 bases at V and 1 base at J, with 10 bases between. Looked up from germline, CDR1 is WSHSY and CDR2 is SAAADI. The length of the CDR3 is 15 residues. The CDR3 is CASSEEALSNQPQHF. Written as DNA, the CDR3 is TGCGCCAGCAGTGAAGAAGCGTTGAGCAATCAGCCCCAGCATTTT.

V gene TRBV9 combines with J gene TRBJ2-7; tentative D call: TRBD2 (6 bases). The CDR3 consists of 14 residues. V was clipped by 4 bases and J by 3 bases, with 14 bases between them. The germline V gene has CDR1 SGDLS and CDR2 YYNGEE. This chain's CDR3 is CASSRFGRDYEQYF. The CDR3 DNA reads TGTGCCAGCAGCCGGTTTGGGCGGGACTACGAGCAGTACTTC.

This chain joins TRBV12-3 or TRBV12-4 and TRBJ2-7, with TRBD2 as a possible D gene (5 bases). This CDR3 is built from 13 residues. V lost 5 bases and J lost 13, with 21 bases in between. The CDR3 region is CASSPWSGWSGYF. CDR3 in DNA: TGTGCCAGCAGTCCCTGGAGCGGCTGGAGCGGCTACTTC.

This clonotype has a single count. The chain combines TRBV25-1 with TRBJ1-1; TRBD1 is a possible D gene (6 bases). The V end was cut by 3 bases, the J end by 4 bases, with 12 bases between. This CDR3 has 14 amino acids. The germline gives CDR1 MGHDK, CDR2 SYGVNS. CDR3 region: CASSDLRGVTEAFF. Written as DNA, the CDR3 is TGTGCCAGCAGTGACCTCAGGGGTGTCACTGAAGCTTTCTTT.